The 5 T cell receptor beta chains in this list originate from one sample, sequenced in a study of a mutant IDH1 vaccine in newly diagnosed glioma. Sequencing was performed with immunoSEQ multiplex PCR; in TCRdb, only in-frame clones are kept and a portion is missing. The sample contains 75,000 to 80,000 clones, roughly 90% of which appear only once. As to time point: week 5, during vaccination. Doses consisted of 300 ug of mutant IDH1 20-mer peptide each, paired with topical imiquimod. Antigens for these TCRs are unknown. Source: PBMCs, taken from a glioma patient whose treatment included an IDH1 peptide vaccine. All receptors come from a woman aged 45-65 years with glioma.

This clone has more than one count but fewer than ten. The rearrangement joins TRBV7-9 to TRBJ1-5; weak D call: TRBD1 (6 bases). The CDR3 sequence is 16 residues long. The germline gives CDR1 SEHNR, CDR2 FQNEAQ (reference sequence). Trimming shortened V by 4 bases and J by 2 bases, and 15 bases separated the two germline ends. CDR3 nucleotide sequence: TGTGCCAGCAGCTCTACAGGGTTATCTGGCAATCAGCCCCAGCATTTT. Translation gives CASSSTGLSGNQPQHF.

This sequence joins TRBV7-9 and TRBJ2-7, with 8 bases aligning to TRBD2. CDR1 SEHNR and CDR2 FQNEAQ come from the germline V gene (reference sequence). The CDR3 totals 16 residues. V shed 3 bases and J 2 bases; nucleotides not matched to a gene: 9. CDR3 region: CASSFSGVAGPYEQYF. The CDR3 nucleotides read TGTGCCAGCAGCTTCTCCGGGGTAGCGGGGCCCTACGAGCAGTACTTC.

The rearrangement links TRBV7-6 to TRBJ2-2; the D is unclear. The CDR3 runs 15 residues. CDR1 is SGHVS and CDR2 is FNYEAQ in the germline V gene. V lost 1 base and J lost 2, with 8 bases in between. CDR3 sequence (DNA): TGTGCCAGCAGCTTAGTTTACAGAAACACCGGGGAGCTGTTTTTT. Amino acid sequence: CASSLVYRNTGELFF.

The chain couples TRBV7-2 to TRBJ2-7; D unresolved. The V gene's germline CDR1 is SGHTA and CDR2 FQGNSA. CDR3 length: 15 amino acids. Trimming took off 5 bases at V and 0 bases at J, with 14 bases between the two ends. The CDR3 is CASSRRSTSSYEQYF. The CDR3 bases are TGTGCCAGCAGCCGCCGATCAACCTCCTCCTACGAGCAGTACTTC. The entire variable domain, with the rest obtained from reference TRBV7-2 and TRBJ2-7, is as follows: GAGVSQSPSNKVTEKGKDVELRCDPISGHTALYWYRQSLGQGLEFLIYFQGNSAPDKSGLPSDRFSAERTGGSVSTLTIQRTQQEDSAVYLCASSRRSTSSYEQYFGPGTRLTVT.

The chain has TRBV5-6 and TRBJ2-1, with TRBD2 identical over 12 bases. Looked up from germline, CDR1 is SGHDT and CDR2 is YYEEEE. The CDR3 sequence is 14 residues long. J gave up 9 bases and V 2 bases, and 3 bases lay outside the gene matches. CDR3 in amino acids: CASSFGTSGLEQFF. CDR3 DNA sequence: TGTGCCAGCAGCTTCGGGACTAGCGGGCTTGAGCAGTTCTTC.